The TCR beta chain under discussion was sequenced for a study of T cells in localized non-small cell lung cancer. Study-level findings and limits: Of the top 100 tumor clones, median 57 were in adjacent lung, 25 to 35 among its top 100. Maximal T cell clonality occurred in uninvolved adjacent lung, with tumor ranking below it. A higher density of T cells in blood coincided with extended overall survival.

The CDR3 runs to 14 residues. Germline V gene data show CDR1 as SGHRS and CDR2 as YFSETQ. Trimming cost V 7 bases and J 2 bases; bases outside gene matches: 6. Clones were read by immunoSEQ multiplex PCR, and TCRdb kept only the in-frame ones, dropping some. This table holds roughly 76,000 clones, around three quarters found once. As regards this clone: Its antigen is as yet unknown.

The specimen comprised PBMCs, sampled before any cancer treatment. The TCR comes from a man aged 40 to 69 with stage II squamous cell lung carcinoma. The chain couples TRBV5-1 to TRBJ2-3; 8 bases align to TRBD2. The CDR3 nucleotides are TGCGCCAGCCACCGCGGGGGGACCACAGATACGCAGTATTTT. Translating gives CASHRGGTTDTQYF.